The next 27 T cell receptor beta chains were all read from a single sample in a study of T cells generated in artificial thymic organoids. The organoids combined MS5 murine stromal cells carrying human DLL1 with human hematopoietic stem and progenitor cells. FACS-sorted CD34+CD3- hematopoietic stem and progenitor cells, with residual T cells removed, seeded the organoids. TCRalpha and TCRbeta libraries were amplified separately by semi-nested PCR with TRAC or TRBC reverse primers. TCRdb itself ran the 5' RACE reads through MiXCR, one entry per CDR3 protein. The sample lists 6,000 to 8,000 distinct CDR3 sequences; about 24% were seen once. These TCRs are of unknown antigen specificity. The sequencing sample was made of naive CD8+ T cells grown in artificial thymic organoids from cord blood stem and progenitor cells. Subset noted: CD3+TCRalphabeta+CD8SP T cells; for blood, CD45RO-CCR7+ naive CD8+ T cells. The receptors stem from a human donor who gave cord blood stem cells for thymic organoid culture, a cardiac surgery patient who gave postnatal thymus, or a blood donor (not recorded which).

This clonotype was seen a handful of times. V usage is TRBV4-1 and J usage is TRBJ2-7, with 8 bases lining up with TRBD1. Looked up from germline, CDR1 is MGHRA and CDR2 is YSYEKL. The CDR3 has 17 residues. V shed 2 bases and J 2 bases; nucleotides not matched to a gene: 11. The CDR3 loop reads CASSQYPPTGVPYEQYF. The CDR3 bases are TGCGCCAGCAGCCAATATCCGCCGACAGGGGTCCCCTACGAGCAGTACTTC.

This clonotype appeared a few times. The rearrangement uses TRBV9 and TRBJ2-3, with 8 bases that match TRBD1. V lost 0 bases, J lost 3 bases, and 3 bases stayed unmatched. The germline V gene has CDR1 SGDLS and CDR2 YYNGEE. The CDR3 runs 15 residues. As DNA, the CDR3 is TGTGCCAGCAGCGTAGCTGACAGGGGAACAGATACGCAGTATTTT. Translation: CASSVADRGTDTQYF.

Concerning this clonotype: Since a much larger clone is just one base distant, this may be a read error. The rearrangement joins TRBV4-3 to TRBJ2-1, with D perhaps matching TRBD1 or TRBD2 (5 bases each). The CDR3 length is 15 residues. The germline V gene has CDR1 LGHNA and CDR2 YSLEER. The CDR3 region has the DNA TGCGCCAGCAGCCAAGCCGGGGCCGCCTACAATGGGCAGTTCTTC. The encoded protein is CASSQAGAAYNGQFF.

Comments on this clonotype: This could be a read error, since a much larger clone is one nucleotide away. The chain combines TRBV6-1 with TRBJ1-6; D gene unclear. The CDR3 is 14 amino acids. V was cut by 6 bases and J by 6 bases, with 12 bases left in between. Germline-derived CDR1 and CDR2 are MNHNS and SASEGT. The DNA for the CDR3 is TGTGCCAGCAGCCCCCGGGGAGGTAATTCACCCCTCCACTTT. It codes for CASSPRGGNSPLHF.

A single count supports this clonotype. V and J are TRBV6-2 or TRBV6-3 and TRBJ1-5; TRBD1 agrees at 7 bases. CDR1 and CDR2 (germline): MNHEY, SVGEGT. This CDR3 comprises 13 residues. The V segment lost 7 bases and the J segment 4 bases; nucleotides outside the gene matches: 4. CDR3 sequence: CASNGQENQPQHF. The CDR3 bases are TGTGCCAGCAATGGACAGGAGAATCAGCCCCAGCATTTT.

The CDR3 DNA reads as TGCGCCAGCAGCTTGGCCAGGGCAACTAATGAAAAACTGTTTTTT. This sequence encodes CASSLARATNEKLFF. The chain joins TRBV5-1 to TRBJ1-4, with D possibly TRBD1 on 5 matching bases. The V gene's germline CDR1 is SGHRS and CDR2 YFSETQ. The CDR3 covers 15 residues. V lost 0 bases to trimming and J lost 0 bases, with 6 bases between them.

This rearrangement joins TRBV4-1 to TRBJ2-2; TRBD2 matches at 10 bases. This CDR3 spans 19 amino acids. Trimming at V came to 4 bases and at J to 2 bases, leaving 13 bases not matched to a gene. From germline, CDR1 is MGHRA and CDR2 YSYEKL. The CDR3 coding sequence is TGCGCCAGCAGCCGGCTACTACCTTGGACTAGCGGCAACACCGGGGAGCTGTTTTTT. It codes for CASSRLLPWTSGNTGELFF.

Comment on this clonotype: A read error may account for a junction end that differs from germline. J is TRBJ1-2 and V is TRBV5-6, with D possibly TRBD1 on 6 matching bases. This CDR3 has 16 residues. CDR1 is SGHDT and CDR2 is YYEEEE in the germline V gene. CDR3 in amino acids: CGSSIEDSYPLDGYTF. CDR3 bases: TGTGGCAGCAGCATAGAGGACAGCTACCCTTTAGATGGCTACACCTTC.

V gene TRBV4-1 combines with J gene TRBJ2-2; the D is unclear. V shed 3 bases and J shed 6 bases, with 14 bases lying between them. The CDR3 is 15 amino acids. The germline V gene has CDR1 MGHRA and CDR2 YSYEKL. The CDR3 region is CASSQCGWGSGELFF. The CDR3 bases are TGCGCCAGCAGCCAGTGCGGCTGGGGATCCGGGGAGCTGTTTTTT.

The chain carries TRBV10-3 and TRBJ1-2; D ambiguous. V was cut by 4 bases and J by 8 bases, with 14 bases left in between. The V gene's germline CDR1 is ENHRY and CDR2 SYGVKD. This CDR3 contains 13 residues. This CDR3 reads CAISVDVGQGYTF. CDR3 bases: TGTGCCATCAGTGTAGATGTCGGGCAGGGCTACACCTTC.

This clonotype is judged medium-sized. J is TRBJ1-4 and V is TRBV6-5; D possibly corresponds to TRBD1 (5 bases). Trimming took off 2 bases at V and 8 bases at J, with 9 bases between the two ends. Germline lookup yields CDR1 MNHEY and CDR2 SVGAGI. This CDR3 is built from 13 residues. The DNA of the CDR3 is TGTGCCAGCAGTTACGGGGGGTTCGAAAAACTGTTTTTT. Translating it yields CASSYGGFEKLFF.

There are a few counts of this clonotype. The CDR3, as DNA: TGTGCCACCAGCAGACAGGGAGGACAGACGTTTTACGAGCAGTACTTC. Translation gives CATSRQGGQTFYEQYF. The chain has TRBV15 and TRBJ2-7, with D perhaps being TRBD1 or TRBD2 (6 bases each). Germline CDR1 is LNHNV and CDR2 is YYDKDF (reference sequence). CDR3 length equals 16 residues. Trimming pared 2 bases from V and 4 bases from J, leaving 18 bases between.

This clonotype is labeled medium-sized. The CDR3 nucleotides read TGCAGTGCTAGAGGAAGGGGAAGCACTGAAGCTTTCTTT. Its protein is CSARGRGSTEAFF. The chain joins TRBV20-1 to TRBJ1-1; the D gene is possibly TRBD1 (5 bases). The CDR3 has 13 residues. Germline CDR1 reads DFQATT; CDR2 reads SNEGSKA (reference sequence). V lost 1 base and J 4 bases, leaving 10 bases between the germline ends.

This clonotype ranks as medium-sized. This chain links TRBV4-3 with TRBJ2-7; TRBD1 matches 7 bases. The length of the CDR3 is 16 residues. The V gene end was trimmed by 2 bases and the J gene end by 2 bases; junction bases not matched to a gene: 9. Germline assignment: CDR1 LGHNA and CDR2 YSLEER. CDR3 sequence (DNA): TGCGCCAGCAGCCAATTCTTTGGGACAGCCGCCTACGAGCAGTACTTC. Its protein is CASSQFFGTAAYEQYF.

Only a few counts were recorded for this clonotype. The chain is built from TRBV5-1 and TRBJ1-2; D possibly corresponds to TRBD1 (5 bases). V lost 4 bases to trimming and J lost 1 base, with 14 bases between them. CDR3 length: 15 residues. CDR1 SGHRS and CDR2 YFSETQ come from the germline V gene. The CDR3 here is CASSLRGRLNYGYTF. CDR3 coding DNA: TGCGCCAGCAGCCTCCGGGGCCGCCTTAACTATGGCTACACCTTC. Looking up the rest from reference TRBV5-1 and TRBJ1-2 gives the full variable domain: KAGVTQTPRYLIKTRGQQVTLSCSPISGHRSVSWYQQTPGQGLQFLFEYFSETQRNKGNFPGRFSGRQFSNSRSEMNVSTLELGDSALYLCASSLRGRLNYGYTFGSGTRLTVV.

This clonotype counts as medium-sized. The chain uses TRBV5-1 and TRBJ1-5, with D possibly TRBD1 on 5 matching bases. This CDR3 has 13 residues. CDR1 and CDR2 (germline): SGHRS, YFSETQ. With 5 bases removed from V and 1 base from J, the gap between germline ends came to 7 bases. CDR3 DNA sequence: TGCGCCAGCAGAAGGGGAAGCAATCAGCCCCAGCATTTT. Translation: CASRRGSNQPQHF.

A note on this clonotype: At one of its ends the junction is not consistent with the germline gene, which may arise from a read error. The CDR3: CASSVAGTTKDTQCF. DNA of the CDR3: TGTGCCAGCAGCGTCGCCGGGACAACAAAAGATACGCAGTGTTTT. V is TRBV9 and J is TRBJ2-3; possibly TRBD1 for D (6 bases). Germline V gives CDR1 SGDLS, CDR2 YYNGEE. CDR3 length equals 15 residues.

The V and J genes are TRBV3-1 and TRBJ1-1; tentative D call: TRBD1 (5 bases). Deletions cut 4 bases from V and 10 bases from J, with 13 bases between. The CDR3 loop spans 12 amino acids. CDR1 and CDR2 from the germline V gene are LGHDT and YNNKEL (reference sequence). The CDR3 spells CASSPGVGVAFF. The DNA of the CDR3 is TGTGCCAGCAGCCCGGGGGTCGGGGTAGCTTTCTTT.

Of note for this clonotype: This may stem from a read error, because a much larger clone lies one nucleotide away. The chain uses TRBV4-3 and TRBJ2-2; weak D call: TRBD1 (6 bases). CDR1 is LGHNA and CDR2 is YSLEER in the germline V gene. CDR3 length equals 13 residues. The CDR3, as DNA: TGCGCCCGCAGCCAGGACAGCACCGGGGAGCTGTTTTTT. Amino acid sequence: CARSQDSTGELFF.

This clonotype has more than one count but fewer than ten. J is TRBJ1-4 and V is TRBV12-3 or TRBV12-4; weak D call: TRBD1 (5 bases). The length of the CDR3 is 14 residues. The V end lost 6 bases, the J end lost 4 bases, and 12 bases lay between the germline ends. In DNA form, the CDR3 reads TGTGCCAGCAGCCGGGGACTCTGTAATGAAAAACTGTTTTTT. Translation: CASSRGLCNEKLFF.

This sequence joins TRBV6-2 or TRBV6-3 and TRBJ1-1, with no clear D. The CDR3 sequence is 14 residues long. Germline V gene data show CDR1 as MNHEY and CDR2 as SVGEGT. CDR3 sequence reads: CVISRDWVNTEAFF. CDR3 DNA: TGTGTCATCTCGCGGGATTGGGTGAACACTGAAGCTTTCTTT.

This clonotype is termed medium-sized (0.01 to 0.1%). CDR3 amino acids: CASWTGESNQPQHF. The DNA of the CDR3 is TGTGCCAGCTGGACAGGGGAAAGCAATCAGCCCCAGCATTTT. V and J are TRBV12-3 or TRBV12-4 and TRBJ1-5; 9 bases fit TRBD1. The CDR3 spans 14 residues. V lost 8 bases to trimming and J lost 1 base; unmatched junction nucleotides: 3.

In its sample, this clonotype was seen once. The conserved final phenylalanine or tryptophan is absent from the CDR3, which likely points to a read error. The rearrangement joins TRBV7-2 to TRBJ2-2, with unresolved D. Germline V CDR1 and CDR2: SGHTA, FQGNSA. This CDR3 has 16 amino acids. The V gene lost 0 bases and the J gene lost 0 bases, with 8 bases spanning the gap. CDR3 in amino acids: CASSLAGYPNTGELFI. DNA of the CDR3: TGTGCCAGCAGCTTAGCGGGTTACCCGAACACCGGGGAGCTGTTTATT.

V and J are TRBV4-2 and TRBJ2-3; D remains unclear. This CDR3 is built from 11 residues. Trimming stripped 3 bases from V and 7 bases from J, with 5 bases between. Germline-derived CDR1 and CDR2 are LGHNA and YNFKEQ. Written as DNA, the CDR3 is TGTGCCAGCAGCCACGTGTATACGCAGTATTTT. Translated, it gives CASSHVYTQYF.

In the case of this clonotype: One base away lies a much larger clone, so this may be a sequencing read error. The V gene is TRBV12-3 or TRBV12-4, the J gene TRBJ1-4, with a tentative D call TRBD1 (6 bases). The CDR3 length is 15 residues. DNA of the CDR3: TGTGTCAGCAGTTTGGTGACAGGAACTAATGAAAAACTGTTTTTT. Protein sequence: CVSSLVTGTNEKLFF.

About this clonotype: This may come from a read error, since a much larger clone is one base off. The missing conserved phenylalanine or tryptophan at the end of this CDR3 makes a read error likely. This chain links TRBV7-7 with TRBJ2-2; TRBD1 or TRBD2 may be the D gene (6 bases each). CDR1 and CDR2 from the germline V gene are SSHAT and FNYEAQ (reference sequence). This CDR3 is built from 16 residues. DNA of the CDR3: TGTGCTAGCAGCTCCGCCGGGGGCCTGAACACCGGGGAGCTGTTTCTT. Translation gives CASSSAGGLNTGELFL.

The rearrangement uses TRBV6-5 and TRBJ2-7, with unresolved D. CDR3 length equals 13 residues. Germline V lookup: CDR1 MNHEY, CDR2 SVGAGI. With 4 bases removed from V and 0 bases from J, the gap between germline ends came to 7 bases. CDR3 sequence: CASSFQDSYEQYF. The CDR3 nucleotides are TGTGCCAGCAGTTTCCAGGACTCCTACGAGCAGTACTTC.